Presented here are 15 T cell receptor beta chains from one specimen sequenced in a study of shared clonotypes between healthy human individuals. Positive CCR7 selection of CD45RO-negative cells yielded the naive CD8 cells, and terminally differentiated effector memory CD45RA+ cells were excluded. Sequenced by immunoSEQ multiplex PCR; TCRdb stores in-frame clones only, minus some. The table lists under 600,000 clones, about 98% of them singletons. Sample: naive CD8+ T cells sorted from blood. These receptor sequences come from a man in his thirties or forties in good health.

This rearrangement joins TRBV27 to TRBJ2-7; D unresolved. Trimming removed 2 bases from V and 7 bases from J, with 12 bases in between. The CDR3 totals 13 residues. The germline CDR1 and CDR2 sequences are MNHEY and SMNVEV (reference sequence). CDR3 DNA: TGTGCCAGCAGTTTAGCTAGAGCTAGGGAGCAGTACTTC. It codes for CASSLARAREQYF.

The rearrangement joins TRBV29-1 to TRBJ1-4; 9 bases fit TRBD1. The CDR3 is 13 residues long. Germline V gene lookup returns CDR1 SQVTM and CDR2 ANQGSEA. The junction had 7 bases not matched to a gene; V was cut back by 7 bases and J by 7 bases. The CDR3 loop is CSARTGVGEKLFF. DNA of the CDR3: TGCAGCGCTCGGACAGGGGTGGGTGAAAAACTGTTTTTT.

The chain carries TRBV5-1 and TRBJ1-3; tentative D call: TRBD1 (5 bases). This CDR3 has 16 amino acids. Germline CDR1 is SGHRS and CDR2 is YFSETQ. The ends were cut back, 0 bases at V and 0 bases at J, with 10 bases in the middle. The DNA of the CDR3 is TGCGCCAGCAGCTTGGGGACAAGTGGCTCTGGAAACACCATATATTTT. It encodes CASSLGTSGSGNTIYF.

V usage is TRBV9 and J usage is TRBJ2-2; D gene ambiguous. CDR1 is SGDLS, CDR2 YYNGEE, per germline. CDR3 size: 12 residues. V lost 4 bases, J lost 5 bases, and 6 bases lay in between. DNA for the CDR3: TGTGCCAGCAGCACCCAGACCGGGGAGCTGTTTTTT. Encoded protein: CASSTQTGELFF.

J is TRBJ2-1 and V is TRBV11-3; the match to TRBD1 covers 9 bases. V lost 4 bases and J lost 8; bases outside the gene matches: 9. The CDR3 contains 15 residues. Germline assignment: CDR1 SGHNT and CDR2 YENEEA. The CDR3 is CASSSRDRAGDEQFF. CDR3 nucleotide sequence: TGTGCCAGCAGCTCAAGGGACAGGGCCGGCGATGAGCAGTTCTTC.

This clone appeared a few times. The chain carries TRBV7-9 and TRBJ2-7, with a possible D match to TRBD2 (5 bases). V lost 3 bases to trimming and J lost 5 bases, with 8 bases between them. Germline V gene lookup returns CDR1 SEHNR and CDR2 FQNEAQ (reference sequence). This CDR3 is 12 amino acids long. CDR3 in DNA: TGTGCCAGCAGCTTCATCGGGGACGAGCAGTACTTC. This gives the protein CASSFIGDEQYF.

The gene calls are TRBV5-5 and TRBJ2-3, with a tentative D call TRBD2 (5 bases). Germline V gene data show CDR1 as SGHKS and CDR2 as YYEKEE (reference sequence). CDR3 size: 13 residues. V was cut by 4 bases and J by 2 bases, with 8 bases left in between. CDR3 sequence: CASSPGNTDTQYF. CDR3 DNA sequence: TGTGCCAGCAGCCCGGGGAACACAGATACGCAGTATTTT. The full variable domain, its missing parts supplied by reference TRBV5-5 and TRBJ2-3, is DAGVTQSPTHLIKTRGQQVTLRCSPISGHKSVSWYQQVLGQGPQFIFQYYEKEERGRGNFPDRFSARQFPNYSSELNVNALLLGDSALYLCASSPGNTDTQYFGPGTRLTVL.

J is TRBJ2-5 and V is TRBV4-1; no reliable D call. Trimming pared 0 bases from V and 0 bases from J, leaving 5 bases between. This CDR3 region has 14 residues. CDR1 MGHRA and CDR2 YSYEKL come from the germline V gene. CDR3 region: CASSQERYQETQYF. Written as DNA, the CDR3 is TGCGCCAGCAGCCAAGAGAGGTACCAAGAGACCCAGTACTTC.

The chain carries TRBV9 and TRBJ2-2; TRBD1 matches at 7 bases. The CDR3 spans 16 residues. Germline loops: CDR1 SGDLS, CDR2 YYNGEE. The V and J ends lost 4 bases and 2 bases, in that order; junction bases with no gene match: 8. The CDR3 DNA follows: TGTGCCAGCAGCCCTCGACAGGGAACCAACACCGGGGAGCTGTTTTTT. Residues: CASSPRQGTNTGELFF.

As DNA, the CDR3 is TGCAGCGTTAACGCCAGGGATGATACGCAGTATTTT. Its translation: CSVNARDDTQYF. The rearrangement uses TRBV29-1 and TRBJ2-3, with a weak D call TRBD1 (5 bases). Trimming shortened V by 5 bases and J by 6 bases, and 12 bases separated the two germline ends. The CDR3 extends over 12 amino acids. CDR1 is SQVTM and CDR2 is ANQGSEA in the germline V gene.

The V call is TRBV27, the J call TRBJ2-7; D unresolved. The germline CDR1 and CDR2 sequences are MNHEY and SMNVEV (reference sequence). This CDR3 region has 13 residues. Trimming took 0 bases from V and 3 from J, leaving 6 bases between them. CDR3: CASSLSERYEQYF. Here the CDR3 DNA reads TGTGCCAGCAGTTTATCAGAACGCTACGAGCAGTACTTC.

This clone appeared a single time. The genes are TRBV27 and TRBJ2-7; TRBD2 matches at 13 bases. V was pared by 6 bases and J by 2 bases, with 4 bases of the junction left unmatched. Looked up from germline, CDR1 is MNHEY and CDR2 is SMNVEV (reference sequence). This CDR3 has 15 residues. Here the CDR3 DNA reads TGTGCCAGCAGGTTGGGGACTAGCGGGACCTACGAGCAGTACTTC. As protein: CASRLGTSGTYEQYF.

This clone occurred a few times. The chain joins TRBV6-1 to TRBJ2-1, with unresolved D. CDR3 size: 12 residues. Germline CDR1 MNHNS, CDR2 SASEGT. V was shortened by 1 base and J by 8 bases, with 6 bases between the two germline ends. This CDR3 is CASSEESYEQFF. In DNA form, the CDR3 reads TGTGCCAGCAGTGAAGAGTCCTATGAGCAGTTCTTC.

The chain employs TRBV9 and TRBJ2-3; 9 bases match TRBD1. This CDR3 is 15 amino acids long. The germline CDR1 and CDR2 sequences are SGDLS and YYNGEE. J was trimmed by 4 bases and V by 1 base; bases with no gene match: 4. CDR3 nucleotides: TGTGCCAGCAGCGTATGGGGACAGGGATCAGATACGCAGTATTTT. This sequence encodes CASSVWGQGSDTQYF.

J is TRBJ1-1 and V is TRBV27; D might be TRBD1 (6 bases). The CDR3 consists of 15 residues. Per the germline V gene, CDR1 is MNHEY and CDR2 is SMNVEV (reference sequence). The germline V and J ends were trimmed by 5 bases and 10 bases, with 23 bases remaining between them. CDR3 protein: CASSGQGLAGRLAFF. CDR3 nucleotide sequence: TGTGCCAGCAGTGGGCAGGGGCTGGCGGGTAGGTTAGCTTTCTTT.